Only one count was recorded for the clone carrying this T cell receptor beta chain. As yet, its antigen is unknown. Primed by a sample-barcoded 5' primer and a J-beta primer mix, a second PCR proceeded for 7 to 11 cycles. TCRdb re-called the 5' RACE reads through MiXCR, storing one row per CDR3 protein. The table has roughly 700,000 distinct CDR3 sequences, more than 20% seen once. The data belong to a study of blood T cells in healthy people across ages. The germline CDR1 and CDR2 sequences are LNHDA and SQIVND (reference sequence). This CDR3 comprises 14 residues. The V and J ends lost 4 bases and 5 bases, in that order; junction bases with no gene match: 5. Findings of the study overall: Observed TCR beta diversity per million T cells went down as age went up. This fall followed a roughly linear course with age.

The same data also went into a second study, on T cells of mothers and their children. That work contributes: Every mother produced more than 8 million TCR beta CDR3 reads, whereas every child provided about 3 million.

Sequencing was performed on blood. The clonotype was recovered from a boy aged 10-17 years in good health. The chain couples TRBV19 to TRBJ1-1; 9 bases fit TRBD1. The CDR3 here is CASSTGQGRTEAFF. DNA of the CDR3: TGTGCCAGTAGTACCGGACAGGGGAGGACTGAAGCTTTCTTT. The variable domain in full, with the rest retrieved from reference TRBV19 and TRBJ1-1, is DGGITQSPKYLFRKEGQNVTLSCEQNLNHDAMYWYRQDPGQGLRLIYYSQIVNDFQKGDIAEGYSVSREKKESFPLTVTSAQKNPTAFYLCASSTGQGRTEAFFGQGTRLTVV.